This TCR beta chain was retrieved from a study of blood T cells in healthy people across ages. This clonotype was observed a few times. Its antigen is unidentified. The CDR3 spans 16 residues. CDR1 is SGHRS and CDR2 is YFSETQ in the germline V gene. Germline trimming cut 0 bases from V and 2 bases from J; bases unmatched to any gene: 7. PCR was performed a second time for roughly 7 to 11 cycles using a sample-barcoded 5' primer and a J-beta primer mix. A template-switch adaptor with 12 random nucleotides tagged each cDNA molecule. Using its own MiXCR run on the 5' RACE reads, TCRdb lists one record per CDR3 protein. Of more than 800,000 distinct CDR3 sequences listed, 29% are singletons. Study observations and caveats: Per-million-T-cell TCR beta diversity fell roughly linearly with age.

The sequencing sample was made of blood. This receptor was taken from a woman aged 80 or over in good health. The chain carries TRBV5-1 and TRBJ2-5; 7 bases line up with TRBD2. CDR3 residues: CASSLGPGGGQETQYF. The DNA for the CDR3 is TGCGCCAGCAGCTTGGGTCCAGGCGGGGGACAAGAGACCCAGTACTTC.